Each of the 17 T cell receptor beta chains below was sequenced from the same sample in a study of control samples from healthy donors and cancer patients. Profiling relied on immunoSEQ multiplex PCR, and the TCRdb table lists in-frame clones only, not all of them. In the table there are around 93,000 clones, around nine tenths of which are singletons. Sequencing was carried out using blood. The receptors derive from a man aged 30-40 years in good health.

The chain is built from TRBV12-5 and TRBJ2-7, with D perhaps matching TRBD1 or TRBD2 (5 bases each). The CDR3 totals 15 residues. Germline V gene sequence: CDR1 LGHNT, CDR2 FRNRAP. Between the trimmed V and J ends, which lost 2 bases and 1 base, there was a span of 12 bases. CDR3 sequence: CASGLLGGGSYEQYF. The DNA of the CDR3 is TGTGCTAGTGGTTTGCTTGGGGGTGGTTCCTACGAGCAGTACTTC. The variable domain in full, completed from reference TRBV12-5 and TRBJ2-7, reads DARVTQTPRHKVTEMGQEVTMRCQPILGHNTVFWYRQTMMQGLELLAYFRNRAPLDDSGMPKDRFSAEMPDATLATLKIQPSEPRDSAVYFCASGLLGGGSYEQYFGPGTRLTVT.

This rearrangement joins TRBV18 to TRBJ1-2; a possible D gene is TRBD1 (5 bases). From germline, CDR1 is KGHSH and CDR2 LQKENI. The CDR3 is 14 amino acids. Between the trimmed V and J ends, which lost 7 bases and 8 bases, there was a span of 20 bases. The CDR3 is CASLMTPREGGYTF. The CDR3 DNA follows: TGTGCCAGCTTAATGACCCCTCGAGAGGGGGGCTACACCTTC.

This clone was counted once. The CDR3 loop is CASSLDGQGAGPQHF. The CDR3 DNA reads as TGCGCCAGCAGCTTGGATGGGCAGGGGGCAGGGCCCCAGCATTTT. V gene TRBV5-1 combines with J gene TRBJ1-5, with TRBD1 identical over 8 bases. CDR3 length: 15 residues. Looked up from germline, CDR1 is SGHRS and CDR2 is YFSETQ. Trimming cost V 0 bases and J 9 bases; bases outside gene matches: 8.

This clone was recorded once. The rearrangement links TRBV30 to TRBJ2-5; D uncertain. Trimming pared 0 bases from V and 4 bases from J, leaving 3 bases between. Germline CDR1 is GTSNPN and CDR2 is SVGIG (reference sequence). CDR3 size: 11 residues. The CDR3 DNA reads TGTGCCTGGAGTGTCAGAGAGACCCAGTACTTC. Encoded protein: CAWSVRETQYF.

The rearrangement links TRBV29-1 to TRBJ1-2; the D gene is possibly TRBD1 (6 bases). V was shortened by 5 bases and J by 4 bases, with 14 bases between the two germline ends. Germline V gene data show CDR1 as SQVTM and CDR2 as ANQGSEA. The CDR3 is made up of 13 amino acids. The CDR3 loop is CSVYRESGYGYTF. In DNA, the CDR3 is TGCAGCGTTTACAGGGAGAGCGGCTATGGCTACACCTTC.

The rearrangement joins TRBV15 to TRBJ1-1; weak D call: TRBD1 (5 bases). From germline, CDR1 is LNHNV and CDR2 YYDKDF (reference sequence). The CDR3 runs to 15 residues. Trimming removed 3 bases at V and 3 bases at J, with 14 bases between. The CDR3 coding sequence is TGTGCCACCAGCAGCCCGGGACGGAGGGACACTGAAGCTTTCTTT. It translates to CATSSPGRRDTEAFF. The variable domain in full, completed from reference TRBV15 and TRBJ1-1, reads DAMVIQNPRYQVTQFGKPVTLSCSQTLNHNVMYWYQQKSSQAPKLLFHYYDKDFNNEADTPDNFQSRRPNTSFCFLDIRSPGLGDTAMYLCATSSPGRRDTEAFFGQGTRLTVV.

The rearrangement links TRBV27 to TRBJ2-7; 8 bases map to TRBD2. The CDR3 spans 16 residues. Germline V lookup: CDR1 MNHEY, CDR2 SMNVEV (reference sequence). J gave up 2 bases and V 2 bases, and 8 bases lay outside the gene matches. The CDR3 loop reads CASSLKGSGITYEQYF. CDR3 coding DNA: TGTGCCAGCAGTTTAAAAGGTAGCGGGATTACCTACGAGCAGTACTTC.

The V and J genes are TRBV19 and TRBJ2-7; 7 bases fit TRBD1. The CDR3 loop spans 16 amino acids. The germline V gene has CDR1 LNHDA and CDR2 SQIVND (reference sequence). J was trimmed by 3 bases and V by 3 bases; bases with no gene match: 11. The CDR3 region has the DNA TGTGCCAGTAGTATGGGATTACAGGGGCGCGACTACGAGCAGTACTTC. It translates to CASSMGLQGRDYEQYF.

This chain connects TRBV18 to TRBJ1-5; 9 positions match TRBD1. Unmatched junction bases numbered 6, after V lost 2 bases and J lost 4 bases. The CDR3 is 16 amino acids. Germline V gene data show CDR1 as KGHSH and CDR2 as LQKENI. The CDR3: CASSPSQGARNQPQHF. The CDR3 nucleotides read TGTGCCAGCTCACCATCACAGGGGGCCCGGAATCAGCCCCAGCATTTT.

On this clone: Within the sample, other DNA sequences also encode this same CDR3. This chain links TRBV28 with TRBJ1-1; 9 bases fit TRBD1. Looked up from germline, CDR1 is MDHEN and CDR2 is SYDVKM. The trim removed 2 bases at V and 4 bases at J, leaving 5 bases unmatched. This CDR3 spans 15 amino acids. In DNA, the CDR3 is TGTGCCAGCAGTTTAGGACAGGGGTTCCGCACTGAAGCTTTCTTT. This encodes CASSLGQGFRTEAFF.

The chain carries TRBV29-1 and TRBJ2-2, with D possibly TRBD2 on 6 matching bases. Trimming took 4 bases from V and 3 from J, leaving 12 bases between them. Germline V CDR1 and CDR2: SQVTM, ANQGSEA. The CDR3 is made up of 14 amino acids. This CDR3 is CSVGLGWDTGELFF. As DNA, the CDR3 is TGCAGCGTTGGACTAGGTTGGGACACCGGGGAGCTGTTTTTT.

This chain joins TRBV4-2 and TRBJ2-4; D is perhaps TRBD2 (6 bases). Trimming pared 1 base from V and 1 base from J, leaving 11 bases between. The CDR3 is made up of 16 amino acids. The germline gives CDR1 LGHNA, CDR2 YNFKEQ. Here the CDR3 reads CASSQVKLAAKNIQYF. The DNA for the CDR3 is TGTGCCAGCAGCCAAGTTAAGCTAGCGGCCAAAAACATTCAGTACTTC.

CDR3 protein: CASSLAQDTEAFF. As DNA, the CDR3 is TGTGCCAGCAGCTTAGCGCAGGACACTGAAGCTTTCTTT. J is TRBJ1-1 and V is TRBV13; no firm D call. The V end was cut by 1 base, the J end by 3 bases, with 6 bases between. Germline V gives CDR1 PRHDT, CDR2 FYEKMQ (reference sequence). This CDR3 has 13 residues. The variable domain in full, completed from reference TRBV13 and TRBJ1-1, reads AAGVIQSPRHLIKEKRETATLKCYPIPRHDTVYWYQQGPGQDPQFLISFYEKMQSDKGSIPDRFSAQQFSDYHSELNMSSLELGDSALYFCASSLAQDTEAFFGQGTRLTVV.

The chain carries TRBV9 and TRBJ1-2, with 9 nucleotides matching TRBD1. Germline CDR1 is SGDLS and CDR2 is YYNGEE. This CDR3 has 14 residues. The V gene end was trimmed by 0 bases and the J gene end by 5 bases; junction bases not matched to a gene: 2. In nucleotides, the CDR3 is TGTGCCAGCAGCGTAGATGGGACAGGGTATGGCTACACCTTC. Amino acid sequence: CASSVDGTGYGYTF.

V usage is TRBV10-3 and J usage is TRBJ2-6, with D unclear. The length of the CDR3 is 15 residues. Trimming left V 3 bases short and J 0 bases short, with 6 bases between. CDR1 and CDR2 from the germline V gene are ENHRY and SYGVKD. The CDR3 reads CAISEGDSGANVLTF. The CDR3 DNA follows: TGTGCCATCAGTGAAGGTGACTCTGGGGCCAACGTCCTGACTTTC.

The CDR3 reads CAAGRREQYF. In DNA, the CDR3 is TGTGCAGCAGGGCGTCGGGAGCAGTACTTC. The chain couples TRBV2 to TRBJ2-7; a possible D gene is TRBD1 (5 bases). The V gene's germline CDR1 is SNHLY and CDR2 FYNNEI. This CDR3 contains 10 residues.

This clone was seen only once. The chain combines TRBV28 with TRBJ2-7; perhaps D is TRBD1 or TRBD2 (5 bases each). The CDR3 covers 13 residues. Between the trimmed V and J ends, which lost 6 bases and 5 bases, there was a span of 14 bases. Germline CDR1 and CDR2: MDHEN and SYDVKM. CDR3 coding DNA: TGTGCCAGCAGCCCAAGGGGAGCAAACGAGCAGTACTTC. Amino acids: CASSPRGANEQYF. The whole variable domain, filled in from reference TRBV28 and TRBJ2-7, reads DVKVTQSSRYLVKRTGEKVFLECVQDMDHENMFWYRQDPGLGLRLIYFSYDVKMKEKGDIPEGYSVSREKKERFSLILESASTNQTSMYLCASSPRGANEQYFGPGTRLTVT.